This T cell receptor (beta chain) emerged from a study of blood T cell repertoires in COVID-19. The protocol was immunoSEQ multiplex PCR, while the TCRdb copy is restricted to in-frame clones and leaves out a portion. The sample includes under 95,000 clones, roughly 85% of them seen just once. V was trimmed by 5 bases and J by 5 bases, leaving 30 bases between them. This CDR3 spans 19 amino acids. CDR1 is MDHEN, CDR2 SYDVKM, per germline. This clonotype originated in a human donor in a cohort sampled during active COVID-19. The chain joins TRBV28 to TRBJ1-2; maybe TRBD1 (6 bases). The material sequenced was peripheral blood. CDR3 protein: CASSTFLPGQGEGWYGYTF. The CDR3 nucleotides read TGTGCCAGCAGTACCTTCCTCCCGGGACAAGGGGAGGGTTGGTATGGCTACACCTTC.